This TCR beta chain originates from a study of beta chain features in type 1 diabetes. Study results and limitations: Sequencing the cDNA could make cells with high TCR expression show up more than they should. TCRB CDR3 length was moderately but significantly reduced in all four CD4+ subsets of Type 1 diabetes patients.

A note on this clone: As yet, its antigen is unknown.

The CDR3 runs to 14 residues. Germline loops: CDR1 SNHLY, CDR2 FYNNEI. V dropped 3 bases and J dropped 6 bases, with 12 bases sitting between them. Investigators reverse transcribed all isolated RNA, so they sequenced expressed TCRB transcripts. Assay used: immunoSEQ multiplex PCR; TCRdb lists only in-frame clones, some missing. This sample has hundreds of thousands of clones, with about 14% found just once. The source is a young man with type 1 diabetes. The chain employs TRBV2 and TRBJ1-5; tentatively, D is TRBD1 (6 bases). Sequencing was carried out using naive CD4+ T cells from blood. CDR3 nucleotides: TGTGCCAGCAGTGACGAGTCAGGGGTTCAGCCCCAGCATTTT. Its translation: CASSDESGVQPQHF.